This T cell receptor beta chain originates from a study of breast tumors, draining lymph nodes, adjacent tissues. General observations from the study: Luminal-like breast cancer showed significantly higher tumor–nontumor repertoire similarity than basal-like. Tumors had less TCR diversity than lymph nodes, more than nontumor tissue. Tumor T cell lymph node origin was a supported hypothesis, not proven.

MiXCR, applied by TCRdb to the multiplex PCR reads, yields one record per CDR3 protein. The profile shows 130,000 or so distinct CDR3 sequences, approximately 20% of them singletons. This clonotype was picked up many times. The antigen is unknown. The lymph nodes were axillary draining lymph nodes from breast cancer patients. The CDR3 spans 14 residues. V was trimmed by 4 bases and J by 0 bases, leaving 9 bases between them. CDR1 is LGHNA and CDR2 is YNFKEQ in the germline V gene. This sequence joins TRBV4-2 and TRBJ2-5; D is possibly TRBD1 (5 bases). Material for sequencing was axillary lymph node tissue. The TCR originated in a female donor with breast cancer. Some clones in this sample may be carry-over from other donors' samples. Here the CDR3 DNA reads TGTGCCAGCAGCCCGGACAATAACCAAGAGACCCAGTACTTC. The encoded protein is CASSPDNNQETQYF.